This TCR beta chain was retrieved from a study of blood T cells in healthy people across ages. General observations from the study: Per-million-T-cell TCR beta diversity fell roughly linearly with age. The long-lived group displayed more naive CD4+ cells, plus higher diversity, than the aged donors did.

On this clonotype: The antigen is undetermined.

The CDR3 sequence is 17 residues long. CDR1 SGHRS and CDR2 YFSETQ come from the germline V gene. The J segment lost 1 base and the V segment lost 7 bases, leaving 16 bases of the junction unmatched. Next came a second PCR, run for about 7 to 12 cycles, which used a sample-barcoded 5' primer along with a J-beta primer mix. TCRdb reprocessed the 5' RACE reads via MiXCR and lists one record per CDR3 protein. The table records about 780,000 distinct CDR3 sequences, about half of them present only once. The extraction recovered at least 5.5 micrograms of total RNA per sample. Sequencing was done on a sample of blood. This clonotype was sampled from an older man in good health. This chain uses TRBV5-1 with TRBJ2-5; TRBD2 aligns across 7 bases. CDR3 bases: TGCGCCAGCTCACGGACGCCTCAGGGCGGGAGCCAAGAGACCCAGTACTTC. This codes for CASSRTPQGGSQETQYF.